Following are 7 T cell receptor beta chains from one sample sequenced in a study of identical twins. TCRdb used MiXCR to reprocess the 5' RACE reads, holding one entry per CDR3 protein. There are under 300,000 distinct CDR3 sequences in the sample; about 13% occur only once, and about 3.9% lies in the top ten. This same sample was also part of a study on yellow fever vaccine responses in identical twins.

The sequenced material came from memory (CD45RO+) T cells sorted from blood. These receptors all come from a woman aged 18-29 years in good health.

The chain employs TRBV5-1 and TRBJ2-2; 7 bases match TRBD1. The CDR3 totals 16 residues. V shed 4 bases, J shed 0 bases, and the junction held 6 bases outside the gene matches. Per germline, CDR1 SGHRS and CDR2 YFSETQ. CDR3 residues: CASSRQTGTNTGELFF. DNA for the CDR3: TGCGCCAGCAGCCGCCAGACAGGGACGAACACCGGGGAGCTGTTTTTT.

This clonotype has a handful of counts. The DNA for the CDR3 is TGTGCCAGCAGCTTGGGGCCGGGAACCTACGAGCAGTACTTC. This gives the protein CASSLGPGTYEQYF. The genes are TRBV7-8 and TRBJ2-7; the D gene could be TRBD1 or TRBD2 (5 bases each). Per germline, CDR1 SGHVS and CDR2 FQNEAQ. CDR3 length equals 14 residues. V was clipped by 3 bases and J by 2 bases, with 11 bases between them.

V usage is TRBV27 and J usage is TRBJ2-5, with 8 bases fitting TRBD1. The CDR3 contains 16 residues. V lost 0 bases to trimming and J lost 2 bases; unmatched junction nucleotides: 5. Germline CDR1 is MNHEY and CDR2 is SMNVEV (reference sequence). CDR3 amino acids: CASSLSDRVEQETQYF. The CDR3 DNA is TGTGCCAGCAGTTTATCGGACAGGGTGGAGCAAGAGACCCAGTACTTC.

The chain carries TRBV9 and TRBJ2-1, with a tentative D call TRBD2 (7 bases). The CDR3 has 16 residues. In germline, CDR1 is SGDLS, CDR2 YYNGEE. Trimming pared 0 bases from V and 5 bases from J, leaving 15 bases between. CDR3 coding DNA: TGTGCCAGCAGCGTAGCGTCCGGCGGGGGCAACAATGAGCAGTTCTTC. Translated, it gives CASSVASGGGNNEQFF.

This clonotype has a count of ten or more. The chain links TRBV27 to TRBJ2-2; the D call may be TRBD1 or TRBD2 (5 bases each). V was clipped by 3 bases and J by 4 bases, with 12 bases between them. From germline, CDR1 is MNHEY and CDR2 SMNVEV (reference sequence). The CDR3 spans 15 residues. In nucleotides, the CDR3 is TGTGCCAGCAGTTTTGAGATGAGGGGCACCGGGGAGCTGTTTTTT. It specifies CASSFEMRGTGELFF.

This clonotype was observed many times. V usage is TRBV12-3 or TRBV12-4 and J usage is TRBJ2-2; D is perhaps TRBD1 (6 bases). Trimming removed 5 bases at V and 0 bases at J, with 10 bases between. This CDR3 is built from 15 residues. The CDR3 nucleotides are TGTGCCAGCAGTGCCGACAGGACGAACACCGGGGAGCTGTTTTTT. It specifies CASSADRTNTGELFF.

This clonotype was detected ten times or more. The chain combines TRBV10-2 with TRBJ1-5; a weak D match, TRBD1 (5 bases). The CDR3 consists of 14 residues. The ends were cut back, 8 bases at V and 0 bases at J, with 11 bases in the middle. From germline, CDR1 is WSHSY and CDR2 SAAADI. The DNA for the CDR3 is TGCGCCAGCGGCGCAGGGCATAGCAATCAGCCCCAGCATTTT. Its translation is CASGAGHSNQPQHF.